This TCR beta chain was profiled in a study of type 1 regulatory T cells. Turning to the study itself: An in vitro protocol generated T-allo10, a Tr1-enriched, alloantigen-specific CD4 T cell product.

Findings and limits, study-wide: Type 1 regulatory T cells had a more restricted TCR repertoire than non-type 1 regulatory T cells.

CDR3 length: 14 residues. CDR1 is KGHSH, CDR2 LQKENI, per germline. The V and J ends lost 2 bases and 3 bases respectively, with 9 bases between them. Note on this clonotype: Its specificity is not known.

TCRdb recomputed calls from the reads with MiXCR, one row per CDR3 protein. Among under 75,000 distinct CDR3 sequences listed, around 21% were seen once. The J gene is TRBJ2-3, the V gene TRBV18; no reliable D call. This TCR derives from a human donor in good health. The sample consisted of cultured type 1 regulatory T (Tr1) cells, either the whole culture or a sorted fraction (not recorded which). The CDR3 bases are TGTGCCAGCTCACCAGGGCTAGATACAGATACGCAGTATTTT. Its translation is CASSPGLDTDTQYF.